This TCR beta chain was sequenced during a study of blood T cells in healthy people across ages (dated by TCRdb to the mid-2010s). In terms of the full investigation: In model experiments, template switching captured about one uniquely barcoded TCR beta cDNA molecule for every two T cells. Using deep sequencing normalized with unique cDNA molecular identifiers, the study measured how TCR beta repertoire diversity changes with age. The donors were divided into four age groups: young (average around 16 years), middle-aged (over 35), aged (approximately 59) and long-lived (roughly 88). To avoid experimental bias, donors of different ages were randomly spread across the sequencing lanes. Two additional independent replicas of 1 million unique cDNA reads from the same blood draw were analyzed for two donors (one aged 18 to 30 and one aged 80 or older).

Broader findings and caveats from the paper: Compared with the aged group, the long-lived group had more naive CD4+ T cells, fewer expanded clones and increased TCR diversity, suggesting age selection. The percentage of naive T cells measured by flow cytometry correlated strongly with observed TCR beta diversity. Because profiling used bulk unsorted PBMCs, naive and antigen-experienced compartments could not be compared conclusively. Estimates of total diversity based on one million sequenced T cells were considered lower bounds and underestimates. The CMV infection status of donors was not known, potentially confounding age-related changes in expanded clonotypes. As age increased, observed TCR beta diversity per million T cells dropped in a roughly linear way, and a significant reduction was already evident by age 40.

CDR1 and CDR2, looked up from the germline V gene, are MDHEN and SYDVKM. The cysteine opens and the phenylalanine closes a CDR3 of 11 amino acids. Just CDR3 DNA is preserved here, 33 bases in frame from base 1. Relative to germline, V is 1 base shorter and J is 8 bases shorter, with 6 bases between their ends. The approximately 41 donors, aged roughly 6 to 100 years, were systemically healthy Caucasian individuals from Russia. Each donor gave ten milliliters of peripheral blood, drawn into EDTA-treated Vacutainer tubes. Ficoll-Paque density-gradient centrifugation was used to isolate PBMCs, with at least 6 million obtained per sample. Trizol reagent was used to extract total RNA from the PBMCs, yielding at least 5 micrograms per sample. For every donor, flow cytometry on a PBMC aliquot measured the percentage of naive CD45RAhigh/CD27high T cells. Note on this clonotype: Its antigen has not been determined. The sample holds no much larger clone one base away, and base qualities are not on file.

The library was generated by 5' RACE. The listed sequencing device is Illumina HiSeq 2500. The second PCR ran for about 6 to 12 cycles and used a J-beta primer mix along with a sample-barcoded 5' primer. Each TCR beta cDNA molecule received a unique molecular identifier from a template-switch 5' adaptor carrying 12 random nucleotides. Each sample yielded at least 2.5 million CDR3-containing paired-end reads. First-strand cDNA synthesis was performed from all RNA using the Mint cDNA synthesis kit, with priming by a TRBC-specific oligonucleotide. All cDNA was treated with uracil-DNA glycosylase and then went through a first 18-cycle PCR with the universal primers M1SS and BC2_uni_R. Regarding the original processing steps: For normalization, 1 million high-quality reads, each with a distinct molecular identifier, were randomly selected from each sample. Reads with shared molecular identifiers were discarded instead of being binned into consensus sequences. CDR3 identification, clonotype clustering and error correction used MiTCR with a Q25 quality threshold and the strictest error-elimination algorithm. Lower-bound total TCR beta diversity was estimated with a nonparametric unseen species model using Euler transformation. The public reads were quality trimmed at Q25 with fastp and then assembled into clones with MiXCR by TCRdb, keeping productive beta chains. CDR3 protein duplicates are merged, each entry listing the most common genes and DNA. In this record, the V and J calls reflect TCRdb's handling and not the investigators' own analysis. The sample table contains around 970,000 distinct CDR3 sequences; only one count was recorded for around 54% of them. In total, the top ten clones hold about 21% of the sample.

Sequences were obtained from blood. The sequence joins TRBV28 to TRBJ2-7; no D segment can be confidently identified. This TCR was recovered from an older woman in good health. CDR3 protein: CASSLLRQQYF. The nucleotide sequence is given as TGTGCCAGCAGTTTATTACGGCAGCAGTACTTC.